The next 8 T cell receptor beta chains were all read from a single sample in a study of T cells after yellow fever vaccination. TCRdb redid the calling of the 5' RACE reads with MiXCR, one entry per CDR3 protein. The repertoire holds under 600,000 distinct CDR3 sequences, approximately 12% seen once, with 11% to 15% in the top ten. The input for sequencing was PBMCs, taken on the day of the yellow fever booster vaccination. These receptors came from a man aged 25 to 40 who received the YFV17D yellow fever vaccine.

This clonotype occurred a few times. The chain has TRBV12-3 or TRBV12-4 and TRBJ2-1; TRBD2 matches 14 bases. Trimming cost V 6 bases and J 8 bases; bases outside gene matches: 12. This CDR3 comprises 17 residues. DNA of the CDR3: TGTGCCAGCAGGGCAGGGGTGGGGACTAGCGGGAGCTATGAGCAGTTCTTC. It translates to CASRAGVGTSGSYEQFF.

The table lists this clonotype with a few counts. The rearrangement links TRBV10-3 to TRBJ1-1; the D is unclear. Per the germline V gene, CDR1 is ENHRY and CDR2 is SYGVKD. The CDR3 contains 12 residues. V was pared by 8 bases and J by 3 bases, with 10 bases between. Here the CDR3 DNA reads TGTGCCATCGGCCCAGCGGACACTGAAGCTTTCTTT. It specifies CAIGPADTEAFF.

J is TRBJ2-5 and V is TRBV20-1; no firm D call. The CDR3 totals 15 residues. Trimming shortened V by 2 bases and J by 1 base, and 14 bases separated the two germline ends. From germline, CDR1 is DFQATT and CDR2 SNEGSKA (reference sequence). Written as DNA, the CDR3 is TGCAGTGCTAGAACAGAAAAGCACCCCCAAGAGACCCAGTACTTC. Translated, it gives CSARTEKHPQETQYF.

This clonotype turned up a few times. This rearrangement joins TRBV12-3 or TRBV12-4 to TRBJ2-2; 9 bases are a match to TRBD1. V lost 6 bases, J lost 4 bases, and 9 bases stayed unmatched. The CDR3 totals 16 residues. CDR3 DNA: TGTGCCAGCAGCCGAAACAGGGGGCGCGGCACCGGGGAGCTGTTTTTT. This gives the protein CASSRNRGRGTGELFF.

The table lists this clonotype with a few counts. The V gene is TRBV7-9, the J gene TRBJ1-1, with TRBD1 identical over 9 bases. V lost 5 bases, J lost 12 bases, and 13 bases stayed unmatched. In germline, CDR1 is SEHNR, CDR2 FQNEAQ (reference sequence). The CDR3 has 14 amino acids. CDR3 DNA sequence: TGTGCCAGCAGCCGACCCGGGACAGGGTCATCAACTTTCTTT. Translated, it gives CASSRPGTGSSTFF. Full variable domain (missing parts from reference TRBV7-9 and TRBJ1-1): DTGVSQNPRHKITKRGQNVTFRCDPISEHNRLYWYRQTLGQGPEFLTYFQNEAQLEKSRLLSDRFSAERPKGSFSTLEIQRTEQGDSAMYLCASSRPGTGSSTFFGQGTRLTVV.

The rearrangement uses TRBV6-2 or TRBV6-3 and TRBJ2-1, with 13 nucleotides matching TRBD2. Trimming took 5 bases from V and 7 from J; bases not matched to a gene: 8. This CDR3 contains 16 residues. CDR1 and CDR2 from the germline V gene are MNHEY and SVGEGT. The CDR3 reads CASSPPTSGRGNEQFF. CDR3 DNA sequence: TGTGCCAGCAGTCCGCCCACTAGCGGGAGGGGTAATGAGCAGTTCTTC.

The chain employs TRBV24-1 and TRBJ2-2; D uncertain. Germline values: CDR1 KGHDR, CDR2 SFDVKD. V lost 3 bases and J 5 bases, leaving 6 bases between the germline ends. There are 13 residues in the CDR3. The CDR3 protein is CATSDTLTGELFF. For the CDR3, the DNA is TGTGCCACCAGTGATACCCTAACCGGGGAGCTGTTTTTT.

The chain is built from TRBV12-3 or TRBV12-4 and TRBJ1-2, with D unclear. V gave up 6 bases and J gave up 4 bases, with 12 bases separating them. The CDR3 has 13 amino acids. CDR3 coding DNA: TGTGCCAGCAGCCCCCGCGACGGCTATGGCTACACCTTC. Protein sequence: CASSPRDGYGYTF.